This T cell receptor beta chain was profiled in a study of T cell responses to AZD1222 COVID-19 vaccine. Whole-study context: Second-dose timings of about 4 or about 12 weeks were pooled. General study points: Donor demographics were predominantly white British with a female majority; clonal diversity may be underestimated. Spike-specific TCRs gained breadth and depth after people received two AZD1222 doses. Repertoires were obtained only post-peak T cell response.

Germline loops: CDR1 MNHNY, CDR2 SVGAGI (reference sequence). This CDR3 contains 14 residues. The V and J ends lost 5 bases and 0 bases respectively, with 9 bases between them. Comment on this clone: Its target is unknown.

The table came from immunoSEQ multiplex PCR; TCRdb's copy has only in-frame clones and leaves some out. The sample contains 95,000 to 130,000 clones, more than 85% of which appear only once. Sequences were derived from peripheral blood, sampled on day 0 of AZD1222 vaccination. V is TRBV6-6 and J is TRBJ2-3; tentatively, D is TRBD2 (6 bases). The receptor comes from an adult in good health. The CDR3 DNA is TGTGCCAGCAGTCTCGGGGGTAGCACAGATACGCAGTATTTT. It codes for CASSLGGSTDTQYF.